This T cell receptor (beta chain) was captured in a study of blood T cells in healthy people across ages. Findings and caveats of the study: Unknown donor CMV status possibly confounded expanded clonotype changes. Among long-lived donors, naive CD4+ cells were more numerous and diversity higher than in aged donors.

Primed by a sample-barcoded 5' primer and a J-beta primer mix, a second PCR proceeded for about 6 to 11 cycles. Tagging of each cDNA molecule was performed by a template-switch adaptor with 12 random nucleotides. MiXCR, run by TCRdb on the 5' RACE reads, gives a single entry per CDR3 protein. The sample has around 1,700,000 distinct CDR3 sequences, 25% to 30% seen once. This clonotype was seen more than once but under ten times. The antigen is undetermined. J gave up 6 bases and V 8 bases, and 9 bases lay outside the gene matches. CDR3 length: 13 amino acids. Per germline, CDR1 SNHLY and CDR2 FYNNEI. Isolation of PBMCs gave at least 7 million cells per sample.

This receptor was taken from a woman in her twenties or thirties in good health. The sequenced material came from blood. The chain carries TRBV2 and TRBJ2-7; the match to TRBD1 covers 8 bases. CDR3 region: CASAADRVAEQYF. As DNA, the CDR3 is TGTGCCAGCGCAGCGGACAGGGTCGCCGAGCAGTACTTC.